This T cell receptor beta chain was retrieved from a study of cytomegalovirus exposure and HLA in healthy donors. PCR employed 60 Vbeta and 13 Jbeta primers. TCRdb's table, derived via immunoSEQ multiplex PCR, lists solely in-frame clones and lacks some. The sample lists approximately 200,000 clones; 75% to 85% were seen once. Trimming at V came to 4 bases and at J to 2 bases, leaving 3 bases not matched to a gene. In germline, CDR1 is SGDLS, CDR2 YYNGEE. The CDR3 is made up of 16 amino acids. The rearrangement links TRBV9 to TRBJ2-3; 14 nucleotides align to TRBD2. The TCR comes from a girl aged 5 to 17 in good health and CMV-seropositive. The sequenced material came from PBMCs. CDR3 residues: CASSPGLAGVTDTQYF. Here the CDR3 DNA reads TGTGCCAGCAGCCCGGGACTAGCGGGGGTCACAGATACGCAGTATTTT.